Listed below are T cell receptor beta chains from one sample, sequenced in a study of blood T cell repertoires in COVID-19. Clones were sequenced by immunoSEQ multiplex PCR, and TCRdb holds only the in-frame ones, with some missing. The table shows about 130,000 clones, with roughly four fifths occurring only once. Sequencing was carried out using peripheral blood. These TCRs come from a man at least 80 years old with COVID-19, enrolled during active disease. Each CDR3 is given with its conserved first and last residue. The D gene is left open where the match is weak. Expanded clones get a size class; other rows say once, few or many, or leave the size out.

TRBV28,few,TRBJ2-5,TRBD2,TGTGCCAGCAGTTTAGGTCCGGGGACTAGCGGGACTGACTTC,CASSLGPGTSGTDF
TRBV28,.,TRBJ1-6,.,TGTGCCAGCACCACAATGGGGGTAATGGCGGGGTATAATTCACCCCTCCACTTT,CASTTMGVMAGYNSPLHF
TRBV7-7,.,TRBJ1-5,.,TGTGCTAGCAGCTTAGCACAGGAGTACAATCAGCCCCAGCATTTT,CASSLAQEYNQPQHF
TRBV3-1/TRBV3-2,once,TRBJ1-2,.,TGTGCCAGCAGCCGGGCCACGGGGGGGGATTATGGCTACACCTTC,CASSRATGGDYGYTF
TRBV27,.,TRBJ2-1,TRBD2,TGTGCCAGCAACCAAGCGGGAGGGCCACATAATGAGCAGTTCTTC,CASNQAGGPHNEQFF
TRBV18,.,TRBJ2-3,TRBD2,TGTGCCAGCTCACGCATAGCGGGATTGGGCGATACGCAGTATTTT,CASSRIAGLGDTQYF
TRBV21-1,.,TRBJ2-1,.,TGTGCCAGCAGCACCCCCCTTTCGCGGGAGGAGAATGAGCAGTTCTTC,CASSTPLSREENEQFF
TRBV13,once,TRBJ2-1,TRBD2,TGTGCCAGCAGCTTAGTTCCTAGCGGGAGGATAAATGAGCAGTTCTTC,CASSLVPSGRINEQFF
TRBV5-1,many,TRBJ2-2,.,TGCGCCAGCAGCTTGGACAGCACCGGGGAGCTGTTTTTT,CASSLDSTGELFF
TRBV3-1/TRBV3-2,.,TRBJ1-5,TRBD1,TGTGCCAGCAGCCGGGACAGGGAAGGGCAGCCCCAGCATTTT,CASSRDREGQPQHF
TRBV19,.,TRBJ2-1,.,TGTGCCAGTAGTATAGTAGGGGTGGCGCAGTTCTTC,CASSIVGVAQFF
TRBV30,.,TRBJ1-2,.,TGTGCCTGGAGTATGGACAACGCGCATGGCTACACCTTC,CAWSMDNAHGYTF
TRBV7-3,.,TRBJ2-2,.,TGTGCCAGCAGGCGACTGAGGAACACCGGGGAGCTGTTTTTT,CASRRLRNTGELFF
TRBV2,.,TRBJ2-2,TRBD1,TGTGCCAGCAGCGGGACAGGGGCCGGGGAGCTGTTTTTT,CASSGTGAGELFF
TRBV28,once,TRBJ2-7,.,TGTGCCAGCAGTCTCGGGACCTACGAGCAGTACTTC,CASSLGTYEQYF
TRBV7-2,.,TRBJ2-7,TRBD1,TGTGCCAGCACCCACGGGGACAGGACCTACGAGCAGTACTTC,CASTHGDRTYEQYF
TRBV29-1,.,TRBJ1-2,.,TGCAGCGTTGCCCACAGGGAATTGGATGGCTACACCTTC,CSVAHRELDGYTF